This T cell receptor (beta chain) was captured in a study of cytomegalovirus exposure and HLA in healthy donors. Healthy individuals who donated bone marrow served as the donors. With 60 Vbeta and 13 Jbeta primers, the PCR was carried out. Sequencing used immunoSEQ multiplex PCR; TCRdb keeps in-frame clones, though not all of them. The sample yields 110,000 to 150,000 clones, approximately 80% seen once. This clone was counted a single time. Its antigen is currently unknown. Whole-study findings and limits: A later analysis by the authors found several of the most significant clusters apparently linked to common viral pathogens.

CDR1 is PRHDT, CDR2 FYEKMQ, per germline (reference sequence). V was clipped by 5 bases and J by 3 bases; unmatched bases: 6. The CDR3 has 16 amino acids. This receptor was identified in a young man in good health and CMV-seronegative. The genes are TRBV13 and TRBJ2-7; TRBD2 matches at 14 bases. The sample was PBMCs. CDR3 sequence reads: CASSLSGLAGDYEQYF. CDR3 nucleotide sequence: TGTGCCAGCAGCCTCTCGGGACTAGCGGGAGACTACGAGCAGTACTTC.